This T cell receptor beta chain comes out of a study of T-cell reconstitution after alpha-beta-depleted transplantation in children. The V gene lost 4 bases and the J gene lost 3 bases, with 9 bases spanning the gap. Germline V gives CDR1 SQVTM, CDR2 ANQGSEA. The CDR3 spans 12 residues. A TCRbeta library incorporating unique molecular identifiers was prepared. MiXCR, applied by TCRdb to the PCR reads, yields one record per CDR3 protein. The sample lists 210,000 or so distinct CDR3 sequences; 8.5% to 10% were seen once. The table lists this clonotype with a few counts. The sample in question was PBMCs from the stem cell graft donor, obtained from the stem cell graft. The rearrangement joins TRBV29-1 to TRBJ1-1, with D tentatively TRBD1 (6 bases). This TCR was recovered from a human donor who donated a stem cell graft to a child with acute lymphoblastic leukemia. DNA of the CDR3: TGCAGCGTTGGGTACAGGGACACTGAAGCTTTCTTT. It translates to CSVGYRDTEAFF.